This entry features one TCR beta chain sequence. Libraries were prepared by immunoSEQ multiplex PCR; TCRdb keeps only in-frame clonotypes and omits some of them. The data show some 110,000 clones, around 89% seen once. This sample stems from a study of T cell responses to AZD1222 COVID-19 vaccine. The CDR3 spans 14 residues. Trimming left V 3 bases short and J 4 bases short, with 13 bases between. Germline CDR1 reads SGHTA; CDR2 reads FQGNSA. This rearrangement joins TRBV7-2 to TRBJ2-7, with D tentatively TRBD2 (6 bases). This receptor was identified in an adult in good health. This specimen consisted of peripheral blood, obtained on day 0 of AZD1222 vaccination. CDR3 loop: CASSFWGAGYEQYF. The CDR3 nucleotides are TGTGCCAGCAGCTTTTGGGGTGCGGGGTACGAGCAGTACTTC.